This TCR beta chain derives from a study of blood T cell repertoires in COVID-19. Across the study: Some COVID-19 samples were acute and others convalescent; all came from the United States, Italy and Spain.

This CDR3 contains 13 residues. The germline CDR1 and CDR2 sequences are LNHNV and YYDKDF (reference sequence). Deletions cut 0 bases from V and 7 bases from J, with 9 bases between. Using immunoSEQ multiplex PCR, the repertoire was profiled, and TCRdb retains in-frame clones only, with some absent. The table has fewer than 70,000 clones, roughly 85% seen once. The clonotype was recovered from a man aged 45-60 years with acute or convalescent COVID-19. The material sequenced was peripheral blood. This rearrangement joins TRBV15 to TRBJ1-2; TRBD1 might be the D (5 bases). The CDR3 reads CATSREPGGGYTF. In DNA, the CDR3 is TGTGCCACCAGCAGAGAACCCGGGGGTGGCTACACCTTC.